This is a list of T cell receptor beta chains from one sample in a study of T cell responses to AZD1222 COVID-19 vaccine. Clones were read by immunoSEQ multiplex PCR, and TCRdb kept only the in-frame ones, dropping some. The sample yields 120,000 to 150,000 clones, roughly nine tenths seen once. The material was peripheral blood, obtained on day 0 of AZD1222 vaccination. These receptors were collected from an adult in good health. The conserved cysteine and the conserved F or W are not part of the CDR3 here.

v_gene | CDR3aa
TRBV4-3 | ASSPTSGRTDTQY
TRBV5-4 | ASSLGVIRDAETQY
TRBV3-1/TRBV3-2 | ASRPLAGSGANVLT
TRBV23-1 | ASRLRTGENTEAF
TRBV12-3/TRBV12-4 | ASGDTDTQY
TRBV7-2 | ASSFTGTGPAEAF
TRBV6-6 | ASSYGKGSLGNEQF
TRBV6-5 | ASSYSGGVELYEQY
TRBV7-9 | ASHAGGTGEAF
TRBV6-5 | ASSYTGYEQY